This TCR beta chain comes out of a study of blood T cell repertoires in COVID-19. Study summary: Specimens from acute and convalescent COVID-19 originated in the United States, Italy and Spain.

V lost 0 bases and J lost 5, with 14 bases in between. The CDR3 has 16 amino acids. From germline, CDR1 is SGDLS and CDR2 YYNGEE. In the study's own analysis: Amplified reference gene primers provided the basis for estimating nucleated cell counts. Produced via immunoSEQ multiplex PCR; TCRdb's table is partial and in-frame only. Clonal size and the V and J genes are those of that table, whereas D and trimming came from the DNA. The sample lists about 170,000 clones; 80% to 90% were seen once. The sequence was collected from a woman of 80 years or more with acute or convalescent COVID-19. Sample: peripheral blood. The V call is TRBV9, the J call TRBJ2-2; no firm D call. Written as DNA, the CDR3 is TGTGCCAGCAGCGTAGAACCTCTCGACGGGACCGGGGAGCTGTTTTTT. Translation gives CASSVEPLDGTGELFF.